The next 24 T cell receptor beta chains were all read from a single sample in a study of control samples from healthy donors and cancer patients (dated by TCRdb to 2020 to 2021). Receptors were amplified or captured by the immunoSEQ multiplex PCR assay. Entries here come from immuneACCESS through TCRdb and include only in-frame sequences with V and J called. Some clones fail to appear in such tables; in the studies checked, an unresolved V gene covers under half of the shortfall, and the cause of the remainder is unknown. The table for this sample lists tens of thousands of clones; 94% of them were counted only once. The ten largest account for almost 4% of the sample. The sequenced sample consisted of blood. These TCRs come from a man younger than 40 in good health.

The V and J genes are TRBV30 and TRBJ2-2; D call uncertain. Looked up from germline, CDR1 is GTSNPN and CDR2 is SVGIG (reference sequence). The CDR3 runs 11 residues. Trimming pared 2 bases from V and 5 bases from J, leaving 3 bases between. CDR3 sequence (DNA): TGTGCCTGGAGTACTACCGGGGAGCTGTTTTTT. Protein: CAWSTTGELFF.

The genes are TRBV21-1 and TRBJ2-7. TRBV21-1 is described as a pseudogene. This CDR3 region has 14 residues. The CDR3 protein is CASSNQDGSYEQYF. The CDR3 DNA sequence: TGTGCCAGCAGCAATCAGGACGGATCCTACGAGCAGTACTTC.

The rearrangement joins TRBV19 to TRBJ1-2; maybe TRBD1 (5 bases). CDR1 is LNHDA, CDR2 SQIVND, per germline (reference sequence). This CDR3 is built from 13 residues. V was clipped by 6 bases and J by 1 base, with 9 bases between them. The CDR3 protein is CASSIGGNYGYTF. The CDR3 DNA follows: TGTGCCAGTAGCATTGGGGGTAACTATGGCTACACCTTC. Using reference TRBV19 and TRBJ1-2 for the parts outside the CDR3, the full variable domain is DGGITQSPKYLFRKEGQNVTLSCEQNLNHDAMYWYRQDPGQGLRLIYYSQIVNDFQKGDIAEGYSVSREKKESFPLTVTSAQKNPTAFYLCASSIGGNYGYTFGSGTRLTVV.

This clone came up once. The chain joins TRBV27 to TRBJ1-5; 9 bases line up with TRBD1. The CDR3 contains 15 residues. From germline, CDR1 is MNHEY and CDR2 SMNVEV (reference sequence). Trimming at V came to 1 base and at J to 5 bases, leaving 3 bases not matched to a gene. The CDR3 coding sequence is TGTGCCAGCAGTTTATGGACAGGGGAGGATCAGCCCCAGCATTTT. It yields the protein CASSLWTGEDQPQHF.

The chain joins TRBV30 to TRBJ1-6, with D maybe TRBD1 (5 bases). From germline, CDR1 is GTSNPN and CDR2 SVGIG (reference sequence). The V end lost 0 bases, the J end lost 10 bases, and 13 bases lay between the germline ends. This CDR3 has 14 residues. The CDR3 loop is CAWSVAQGSSPLHF. The CDR3 coding sequence is TGTGCCTGGAGTGTAGCCCAGGGTAGCTCACCCCTCCACTTT.

This clone was recorded only once. The chain joins TRBV25-1 to TRBJ1-5; a weak D match, TRBD1 (5 bases). This CDR3 comprises 17 residues. Germline V gene data show CDR1 as MGHDK and CDR2 as SYGVNS. The ends were cut back, 2 bases at V and 5 bases at J, with 19 bases in the middle. The CDR3 nucleotides are TGTGCCAGCAGTGAAGCAGGGATCCTCGGGTCCGATCAGCCCCAGCATTTT. Protein sequence: CASSEAGILGSDQPQHF.

The genes are TRBV7-6 and TRBJ1-3; D ambiguous. V was pared by 0 bases and J by 0 bases, with 6 bases between. This CDR3 comprises 15 residues. Germline CDR1 is SGHVS and CDR2 is FNYEAQ. The CDR3 nucleotides read TGTGCCAGCAGCTTAGCGCCCGTCTCTGGAAACACCATATATTTT. This sequence encodes CASSLAPVSGNTIYF.

The CDR3 DNA reads as TGTGCCAGCAGCCTCGGACGTAGTGGTGAAGCTTTCTTT. It specifies CASSLGRSGEAFF. This chain connects TRBV3-1 (or the pseudogene TRBV3-2) to TRBJ1-1; D gene unclear. V dropped 4 bases and J dropped 7 bases, with 13 bases sitting between them. Germline CDR1 is LGHDT and CDR2 is YNNKEL (reference sequence). This CDR3 is built from 13 residues.

The chain recombines TRBV5-6 with TRBJ1-5; D is perhaps TRBD1 (6 bases). V was trimmed by 3 bases and J by 1 base, leaving 14 bases between them. The CDR3 has 16 amino acids. In germline, CDR1 is SGHDT, CDR2 YYEEEE. In DNA, the CDR3 is TGTGCCAGCAGCTCAACAGGGCTGTTAAGCAATCAGCCCCAGCATTTT. It yields the protein CASSSTGLLSNQPQHF.

The J gene is TRBJ2-1, the V gene TRBV19, with 13 bases identical to TRBD2. This CDR3 is built from 16 residues. In germline, CDR1 is LNHDA, CDR2 SQIVND (reference sequence). The V gene end was trimmed by 3 bases and the J gene end by 4 bases; junction bases not matched to a gene: 3. CDR3: CASSIQGLAGYNEQFF. Here the CDR3 DNA reads TGTGCCAGTAGTATCCAGGGACTAGCGGGGTACAATGAGCAGTTCTTC.

This clone has a single count. The V gene is TRBV24-1, the J gene TRBJ2-5; 7 bases are shared with TRBD1. Unmatched junction bases numbered 5, after V lost 4 bases and J lost 1 base. The CDR3 has 15 amino acids. Germline V gives CDR1 KGHDR, CDR2 SFDVKD. The CDR3 sequence: CATSETGTAQETQYF. CDR3 in DNA: TGTGCCACCAGTGAGACCGGGACAGCCCAAGAGACCCAGTACTTC.

The V call is TRBV12-3 or TRBV12-4, the J call TRBJ2-1; D gene uncertain. Between the trimmed V and J ends, which lost 8 bases and 9 bases, there was a span of 17 bases. This CDR3 has 13 amino acids. The chain's CDR3 is CASVSLSLGEQFF. In DNA form, the CDR3 reads TGTGCCAGCGTCTCGTTAAGCCTAGGTGAGCAGTTCTTC.

The CDR3 DNA is TGTGCCAGCAGCGGGGGGGCGTACAATGAGCAGTTCTTC. Translated, it gives CASSGGAYNEQFF. The chain uses TRBV9 and TRBJ2-1; D might be TRBD1 or TRBD2, each matching 6 bases. Trimming shortened V by 3 bases and J by 4 bases, and 8 bases separated the two germline ends. Germline loops: CDR1 SGDLS, CDR2 YYNGEE. The CDR3 has 13 amino acids.

This chain connects TRBV4-3 to TRBJ2-2; TRBD2 agrees at 7 bases. The CDR3 is made up of 19 amino acids. Trimming removed 3 bases from V and 0 bases from J; junction bases left unmatched: 13. Germline-derived CDR1 and CDR2 are LGHNA and YSLEER. CDR3 DNA sequence: TGCGCCAGCAGCCAGGGCATCAAGTGGCGGGAGACGAACACCGGGGAGCTGTTTTTT. Residues: CASSQGIKWRETNTGELFF.

This clone is a singleton in its sample. The rearrangement joins TRBV10-3 to TRBJ2-7; possibly TRBD1 or TRBD2 for D (5 bases each). Germline V CDR1 and CDR2: ENHRY, SYGVKD. The CDR3 has 12 amino acids. Trimming shortened V by 5 bases and J by 3 bases, and 8 bases separated the two germline ends. CDR3 coding DNA: TGTGCCATCAGTAGGGACCTCTACGAGCAGTACTTC. Translation: CAISRDLYEQYF.

The V call is TRBV10-3, the J call TRBJ2-2, with D possibly being TRBD1 (6 bases). Germline CDR1 and CDR2: ENHRY and SYGVKD. The CDR3 is made up of 17 amino acids. V was cut by 3 bases and J by 5 bases, with 19 bases left in between. Here the CDR3 reads CAISDPTGQAKTGELFF. The CDR3 nucleotides read TGTGCCATCAGTGACCCTACGGGACAAGCCAAAACCGGGGAGCTGTTTTTT.

J is TRBJ1-5 and V is TRBV5-1; D possibly corresponds to TRBD1 (5 bases). The CDR3 loop spans 15 amino acids. V was pared by 0 bases and J by 7 bases, with 14 bases between. The germline V gene has CDR1 SGHRS and CDR2 YFSETQ. CDR3 residues: CASSLASGGGQPQHF. DNA of the CDR3: TGCGCCAGCAGCTTGGCCAGTGGGGGTGGACAGCCCCAGCATTTT.

The chain is built from TRBV14 and TRBJ2-1, with D perhaps matching TRBD1 or TRBD2 (5 bases each). CDR1 SGHDN and CDR2 FVKESK come from the germline V gene. This CDR3 comprises 14 residues. The V and J ends lost 0 bases and 8 bases respectively, with 11 bases between them. The CDR3 region is CASSQDWVGDEQFF. The CDR3 DNA reads TGTGCCAGCAGCCAAGATTGGGTGGGGGATGAGCAGTTCTTC.

The chain links TRBV12-3 or TRBV12-4 to TRBJ1-1; D is unresolved. The CDR3 extends over 12 amino acids. Trimming cost V 2 bases and J 4 bases, with 5 bases left between them. CDR3 bases: TGTGCCAGCAGTTTAATAGGCACTGAAGCTTTCTTT. This gives the protein CASSLIGTEAFF.

The gene calls are TRBV5-6 and TRBJ1-6; D gene unclear. This CDR3 region has 16 residues. Germline V gene lookup returns CDR1 SGHDT and CDR2 YYEEEE. V was cut by 0 bases and J by 7 bases, with 14 bases left in between. The DNA for the CDR3 is TGTGCCAGCAGCTTGGAATTTCGGGAACGCAATTCACCCCTCCACTTT. Translating gives CASSLEFRERNSPLHF.

The chain links TRBV7-2 to TRBJ2-7, with TRBD2 as a possible D gene (6 bases). Looked up from germline, CDR1 is SGHTA and CDR2 is FQGNSA. V was trimmed by 2 bases and J by 0 bases, leaving 11 bases between them. The CDR3 totals 15 residues. Here the CDR3 DNA reads TGTGCCAGCAGCTTATCCGGGGGAACCTCCTACGAGCAGTACTTC. This translates into CASSLSGGTSYEQYF.

The DNA for the CDR3 is TGTGCCAGCAGGGGTCAGGTTTTAAGAGGGTGGTACACCTTC. It encodes CASRGQVLRGWYTF. The chain carries TRBV2 and TRBJ1-2, with no clear D. V was shortened by 6 bases and J by 11 bases, with 22 bases between the two germline ends. CDR1 SNHLY and CDR2 FYNNEI come from the germline V gene. This CDR3 region has 14 residues.

A single count supports this clone. The chain joins TRBV3-1 (or the pseudogene TRBV3-2) to TRBJ2-2, with 9 bases identical to TRBD1. Germline CDR1 is LGHDT and CDR2 is YNNKEL (reference sequence). The CDR3 contains 14 residues. The ends lost 9 bases at V and 2 bases at J; junction bases unmatched: 4. CDR3 residues: CASTGGRNTGELFF. Written as DNA, the CDR3 is TGTGCCAGTACAGGGGGCCGCAACACCGGGGAGCTGTTTTTT.

V gene TRBV19 combines with J gene TRBJ2-7; weak D call: TRBD1 (7 bases). With 4 bases removed from V and 4 bases from J, the gap between germline ends came to 8 bases. The CDR3 totals 12 residues. Per germline, CDR1 LNHDA and CDR2 SQIVND (reference sequence). The CDR3 DNA sequence: TGTGCCAGTAGTACAGGGGGGTACGAGCAGTACTTC. Translation gives CASSTGGYEQYF. The full variable domain, with the rest looked up from reference TRBV19 and TRBJ2-7, is DGGITQSPKYLFRKEGQNVTLSCEQNLNHDAMYWYRQDPGQGLRLIYYSQIVNDFQKGDIAEGYSVSREKKESFPLTVTSAQKNPTAFYLCASSTGGYEQYFGPGTRLTVT.